The source of this T cell receptor (beta chain) is a study of blood T cells in healthy people across ages. Primers used in a second PCR of roughly 7 to 12 cycles were a sample-barcoded 5' primer and a J-beta primer mix. TCRdb fed the 5' RACE reads into MiXCR, producing one record per CDR3 protein. The sample shows about 2 million distinct CDR3 sequences, about 49% of them seen only once. Peripheral blood samples of approximately 10 milliliters were drawn from each donor. In each sample, at least 6 million PBMCs were isolated. Total RNA was extracted at no less than 5 micrograms per sample. This CDR3 has 14 amino acids. V was shortened by 7 bases and J by 4 bases, with 16 bases between the two germline ends. The germline V gene encodes CDR1 MNHEY and CDR2 SVGEGT.

The chain uses TRBV6-2 or TRBV6-3 and TRBJ1-1; no definite D call. This clonotype originated in a woman between 35 and 50 years old in good health. Sequencing used blood. CDR3: CASNPQWRGTEAFF. As DNA, the CDR3 is TGTGCCAGCAACCCCCAGTGGCGGGGCACTGAAGCTTTCTTT.